These 20 T cell receptor beta chains originate from one sample sequenced in a study of CD8 T cells in Susac syndrome. When the RNA was reverse transcribed, random hexamers were used with an input of roughly 0.45 to 1 ug. From the immunoSEQ multiplex PCR reads, TCRdb called clonotypes with MiXCR, one entry per CDR3 protein. This table has approximately 260,000 distinct CDR3 sequences, about 95% appearing once. Source material: CD4+ T cells from PBMCs. The receptors here all came from a human donor with Susac syndrome.

This chain uses TRBV29-1 with TRBJ2-2; D is unresolved. This CDR3 spans 14 amino acids. The germline V and J ends were trimmed by 6 bases and 2 bases, with 13 bases remaining between them. Germline CDR1 and CDR2: SQVTM and ANQGSEA. The CDR3 is CSVRRQENTGELFF. CDR3 bases: TGCAGCGTCAGGCGGCAGGAAAACACCGGGGAGCTGTTTTTT.

This clonotype has only one observation. The chain joins TRBV29-1 to TRBJ2-7; no firm D call. Per the germline V gene, CDR1 is SQVTM and CDR2 is ANQGSEA. CDR3 length equals 12 residues. Trimming took off 4 bases at V and 2 bases at J, with 9 bases between the two ends. The CDR3 here is CSVAVTTYEQYF. The CDR3 region has the DNA TGCAGCGTTGCTGTCACTACCTACGAGCAGTACTTC.

J is TRBJ2-3 and V is TRBV4-1, with D unresolved. The V end lost 2 bases, the J end lost 5 bases, and 11 bases lay between the germline ends. This CDR3 has 14 residues. Germline V gene data show CDR1 as MGHRA and CDR2 as YSYEKL. The CDR3 DNA sequence: TGCGCCAGCAGCCAACCCCGGGCCGGAGATACGCAGTATTTT. Amino acids: CASSQPRAGDTQYF.

The chain is built from TRBV10-3 and TRBJ1-2; TRBD1 aligns across 11 bases. CDR3 size: 14 residues. Per germline, CDR1 ENHRY and CDR2 SYGVKD. The V gene end was trimmed by 3 bases and the J gene end by 8 bases; junction bases not matched to a gene: 5. Here the CDR3 DNA reads TGTGCCATCAGTGAATTGGGACAGGGGGAAGGCTACACCTTC. Translating gives CAISELGQGEGYTF.

J is TRBJ2-2 and V is TRBV15; D not resolved. V lost 3 bases and J lost 0, with 17 bases in between. The germline V gene has CDR1 LNHNV and CDR2 YYDKDF (reference sequence). This CDR3 is built from 18 residues. CDR3 sequence reads: CATSSSPLGRTNTGELFF. The CDR3 DNA reads as TGTGCCACCAGCAGTTCCCCCCTGGGCAGAACGAACACCGGGGAGCTGTTTTTT. The variable domain in full, completed from reference TRBV15 and TRBJ2-2, reads DAMVIQNPRYQVTQFGKPVTLSCSQTLNHNVMYWYQQKSSQAPKLLFHYYDKDFNNEADTPDNFQSRRPNTSFCFLDIRSPGLGDTAMYLCATSSSPLGRTNTGELFFGEGSRLTVL.

V usage is TRBV20-1 and J usage is TRBJ1-3; no reliable D call. Trimming cost V 3 bases and J 0 bases, with 9 bases left between them. Germline CDR1 is DFQATT and CDR2 is SNEGSKA (reference sequence). There are 14 residues in the CDR3. DNA for the CDR3: TGCAGTGCTAGGGTGGCCAGCTCTGGAAACACCATATATTTT. Encoded protein: CSARVASSGNTIYF.

The rearrangement uses TRBV15 and TRBJ2-7; TRBD2 matches at 11 bases. This CDR3 contains 18 residues. The germline CDR1 and CDR2 sequences are LNHNV and YYDKDF (reference sequence). V shed 0 bases and J 4 bases; nucleotides not matched to a gene: 11. The CDR3 reads CATSRDLKASGRWYEQYF. CDR3 DNA: TGTGCCACCAGCAGAGATCTTAAGGCTAGCGGGAGGTGGTACGAGCAGTACTTC. Variable domain in full (rest from reference TRBV15 and TRBJ2-7): DAMVIQNPRYQVTQFGKPVTLSCSQTLNHNVMYWYQQKSSQAPKLLFHYYDKDFNNEADTPDNFQSRRPNTSFCFLDIRSPGLGDTAMYLCATSRDLKASGRWYEQYFGPGTRLTVT.

J is TRBJ1-1 and V is TRBV5-1, with a possible D match to TRBD1 (5 bases). The V gene lost 4 bases and the J gene lost 1 base, with 11 bases spanning the gap. The CDR3 runs to 14 residues. The germline V gene encodes CDR1 SGHRS and CDR2 YFSETQ. Here the CDR3 DNA reads TGCGCCAGCAGCGAGGGCGGGACGAACACTGAAGCTTTCTTT. Protein product: CASSEGGTNTEAFF.

This rearrangement joins TRBV28 to TRBJ1-2; no clear D. V lost 8 bases to trimming and J lost 8 bases, with 18 bases between them. The CDR3 is 13 residues long. Per the germline V gene, CDR1 is MDHEN and CDR2 is SYDVKM. Here the CDR3 DNA reads TGTGCCAGCGGATCGGCAGGACGTTGGGGCTACACCTTC. It specifies CASGSAGRWGYTF.

The rearrangement joins TRBV29-1 to TRBJ2-3; TRBD2 matches 9 bases. CDR3 length: 15 amino acids. With V trimmed by 1 base and J by 2 bases, 4 bases remained unmatched. The V gene's germline CDR1 is SQVTM and CDR2 ANQGSEA. The CDR3 bases are TGCAGCGTTGAAGGGCGGGGGGGCTTCACAGATACGCAGTATTTT. Its protein product is CSVEGRGGFTDTQYF.

Only one count was recorded for this clonotype. The chain couples TRBV5-4 to TRBJ2-1, with no clear D. The V and J ends lost 3 bases and 7 bases respectively, with 8 bases between them. This CDR3 comprises 12 residues. The germline V gene has CDR1 SGHNT and CDR2 YYREEE (reference sequence). The CDR3: CASSSQLNEQFF. As DNA, the CDR3 is TGTGCCAGCAGCTCGCAGTTGAATGAGCAGTTCTTC.

This chain links TRBV7-9 with TRBJ2-3, with D perhaps assigned TRBD1 or TRBD2 (6 bases each). Germline lookup yields CDR1 SEHNR and CDR2 FQNEAQ (reference sequence). Trimming removed 5 bases at V and 0 bases at J, with 15 bases between. This CDR3 is 16 amino acids long. The CDR3 sequence: CASSPRGQLSTDTQYF. CDR3 sequence (DNA): TGTGCCAGCAGCCCCCGGGGGCAGCTTAGCACAGATACGCAGTATTTT.

V and J are TRBV5-6 and TRBJ2-7; the D call may be TRBD1 or TRBD2 (5 bases each). The CDR3 extends over 14 amino acids. V was cut by 3 bases and J by 3 bases, with 13 bases left in between. Germline V gene lookup returns CDR1 SGHDT and CDR2 YYEEEE. Here the CDR3 reads CASSWGSPRYEQYF. DNA for the CDR3: TGTGCCAGCAGCTGGGGGTCTCCCCGCTACGAGCAGTACTTC. Looking up the rest from reference TRBV5-6 and TRBJ2-7 gives the full variable domain: DAGVTQSPTHLIKTRGQQVTLRCSPKSGHDTVSWYQQALGQGPQFIFQYYEEEERQRGNFPDRFSGHQFPNYSSELNVNALLLGDSALYLCASSWGSPRYEQYFGPGTRLTVT.

V gene TRBV20-1 combines with J gene TRBJ2-1, with 12 bases matching TRBD2. Germline values: CDR1 DFQATT, CDR2 SNEGSKA (reference sequence). The CDR3 loop spans 14 amino acids. J lost 7 bases, V lost 6 bases, and 7 bases had no gene match. The CDR3 here is CSATTSGSYNEQFF. The CDR3 coding sequence is TGCAGTGCCACGACTAGCGGGAGTTATAATGAGCAGTTCTTC.

The chain couples TRBV10-3 to TRBJ1-1; D perhaps matches TRBD1 (5 bases). V lost 6 bases, J lost 1 base, and 12 bases lay in between. The CDR3 is 14 residues long. Germline-derived CDR1 and CDR2 are ENHRY and SYGVKD. CDR3 protein: CAISARGTNTEAFF. The DNA for the CDR3 is TGTGCCATCAGCGCACGGGGGACGAACACTGAAGCTTTCTTT.

The chain joins TRBV20-1 to TRBJ2-1, with D perhaps TRBD1 (6 bases). Trimming stripped 2 bases from V and 8 bases from J, with 13 bases between. The V gene's germline CDR1 is DFQATT and CDR2 SNEGSKA (reference sequence). This CDR3 spans 13 amino acids. CDR3 loop: CSARQGSVDEQFF. CDR3 in DNA: TGCAGTGCTAGACAGGGGTCTGTCGATGAGCAGTTCTTC.

The V gene is TRBV29-1, the J gene TRBJ2-5; 7 bases are shared with TRBD1. V lost 6 bases to trimming and J lost 2 bases; unmatched junction nucleotides: 3. CDR3 length: 12 amino acids. The germline CDR1 and CDR2 sequences are SQVTM and ANQGSEA. CDR3 in amino acids: CSVQDRQETQYF. The CDR3 nucleotides are TGCAGCGTCCAGGACAGGCAAGAGACCCAGTACTTC.

The gene calls are TRBV3-1 and TRBJ1-1, with TRBD1 matching 7 bases. The germline V gene has CDR1 LGHDT and CDR2 YNNKEL (reference sequence). The CDR3 loop spans 17 amino acids. Trimming removed 2 bases from V and 1 base from J; junction bases left unmatched: 10. CDR3 region: CASSQSSRGLGNTEAFF. CDR3 in DNA: TGTGCCAGCAGCCAAAGCTCGAGGGGGCTAGGGAACACTGAAGCTTTCTTT. Full variable domain (remainder filled in from reference TRBV3-1 and TRBJ1-1): DTAVSQTPKYLVTQMGNDKSIKCEQNLGHDTMYWYKQDSKKFLKIMFSYNNKELIINETVPNRFSPKSPDKAHLNLHINSLELGDSAVYFCASSQSSRGLGNTEAFFGQGTRLTVV.

The chain joins TRBV20-1 to TRBJ1-1; tentative D call: TRBD1 (6 bases). This CDR3 has 14 residues. Trimming shortened V by 3 bases and J by 6 bases, and 17 bases separated the two germline ends. Germline loops: CDR1 DFQATT, CDR2 SNEGSKA (reference sequence). CDR3 region: CSASVWGPGSEAFF. In nucleotides, the CDR3 is TGCAGTGCTAGCGTCTGGGGGCCTGGGTCTGAAGCTTTCTTT.

This clonotype was observed a single time. The chain links TRBV7-2 to TRBJ2-1; 8 nucleotides align to TRBD2. Germline CDR1 and CDR2: SGHTA and FQGNSA. This CDR3 comprises 15 residues. With V trimmed by 2 bases and J by 8 bases, 8 bases remained unmatched. The chain's CDR3 is CASSLYGLASDEQFF. The CDR3 DNA follows: TGTGCCAGCAGCTTATATGGACTAGCCTCGGATGAGCAGTTCTTC.